The 20 T cell receptor beta chains reported below all come from one sample, sequenced in a study of cytomegalovirus exposure and HLA in healthy donors. The PCR was carried out with 60 Vbeta primers and 13 Jbeta primers. Sequencing used immunoSEQ multiplex PCR; TCRdb keeps in-frame clones, though not all of them. In the table there are under 200,000 clones, around three quarters of which are singletons. The sample was PBMCs. The receptor set was obtained from a woman aged 45-65 years in good health and CMV-seropositive.

The genes are TRBV28 and TRBJ1-1; weak D call: TRBD1 (5 bases). V dropped 4 bases and J dropped 8 bases, with 14 bases sitting between them. CDR1 MDHEN and CDR2 SYDVKM come from the germline V gene. This CDR3 has 13 amino acids. The CDR3 DNA is TGTGCCAGCAGTTCTCCCTTTCCAGGGGAAGCTTTCTTT. Its protein is CASSSPFPGEAFF.

CDR3 DNA sequence: TGTGCCAGCAGCCCGCAAAAAGCCTCTTCACCCCTCCACTTT. Encoded protein: CASSPQKASSPLHF. V gene TRBV5-5 combines with J gene TRBJ1-6; no firm D call. Trimming removed 4 bases from V and 9 bases from J, with 14 bases in between. The germline V gene has CDR1 SGHKS and CDR2 YYEKEE (reference sequence). There are 14 residues in the CDR3.

This sequence joins TRBV5-8 and TRBJ1-1; TRBD1 aligns across 8 bases. The J segment lost 3 bases and the V segment lost 5 bases, leaving 15 bases of the junction unmatched. Germline values: CDR1 SGHTS, CDR2 YDEGEE. This CDR3 contains 17 residues. CDR3 bases: TGTGCCAGCAGTTACGGACAGGGTTATCTTTGGGACACTGAAGCTTTCTTT. Translated: CASSYGQGYLWDTEAFF. Full variable domain (outside the CDR3, taken from reference TRBV5-8 and TRBJ1-1): EAGVTQSPTHLIKTRGQQATLRCSPISGHTSVYWYQQALGLGLQFLLWYDEGEERNRGNFPPRFSGRQFPNYSSELNVNALELEDSALYLCASSYGQGYLWDTEAFFGQGTRLTVV.

V usage is TRBV2 and J usage is TRBJ1-2, with D hard to call. Germline values: CDR1 SNHLY, CDR2 FYNNEI. V lost 2 bases and J lost 4, with 11 bases in between. This CDR3 contains 14 residues. As DNA, the CDR3 is TGTGCCAGCAGTGAACGAGGGCCGCTCTATGGCTACACCTTC. Encoded protein: CASSERGPLYGYTF.

The V call is TRBV9, the J call TRBJ2-5; 7 nucleotides agree with TRBD1. Trimming removed 4 bases from V and 4 bases from J; junction bases left unmatched: 16. The CDR3 spans 17 residues. In germline, CDR1 is SGDLS, CDR2 YYNGEE. The CDR3 region is CASSPRPDTGAAETQYF. The CDR3 region has the DNA TGTGCCAGCAGCCCCCGGCCAGATACAGGGGCAGCAGAGACCCAGTACTTC.

The rearrangement links TRBV7-2 to TRBJ2-7, with 9 bases lining up with TRBD2. Unmatched junction bases numbered 3, after V lost 7 bases and J lost 2 bases. The germline V gene encodes CDR1 SGHTA and CDR2 FQGNSA. The CDR3 loop spans 13 amino acids. The CDR3 spells CASMLAGTYEQYF. CDR3 coding DNA: TGTGCCAGCATGCTAGCGGGAACCTACGAGCAGTACTTC.

The genes are TRBV2 and TRBJ1-1, with TRBD1 matching over 9 bases. This CDR3 spans 17 amino acids. J gave up 1 base and V 1 base, and 7 bases lay outside the gene matches. The germline gives CDR1 SNHLY, CDR2 FYNNEI. CDR3 loop: CASSEGFGTGPNTEAFF. The CDR3, as DNA: TGTGCCAGCAGTGAAGGGTTTGGGACAGGGCCGAACACTGAAGCTTTCTTT.

The chain recombines TRBV18 with TRBJ1-4, with D perhaps TRBD1 (5 bases). The germline V and J ends were trimmed by 5 bases and 5 bases, with 9 bases remaining between them. The V gene's germline CDR1 is KGHSH and CDR2 LQKENI. CDR3 length: 13 amino acids. The CDR3 protein is CASSRDLNEKLFF. The DNA for the CDR3 is TGTGCCAGCTCAAGGGACTTAAATGAAAAACTGTTTTTT.

The chain joins TRBV19 to TRBJ1-3; D possibly corresponds to TRBD1 (6 bases). This CDR3 has 14 amino acids. Trimming cost V 10 bases and J 7 bases, with 20 bases left between them. Germline V gives CDR1 LNHDA, CDR2 SQIVND (reference sequence). The CDR3 sequence is CATQRGGMGNTIYF. The CDR3 region has the DNA TGTGCCACCCAACGGGGGGGCATGGGCAACACCATATATTTT.

The rearrangement joins TRBV5-6 to TRBJ1-2; no clear D. Germline assignment: CDR1 SGHDT and CDR2 YYEEEE. The CDR3 loop spans 14 amino acids. Trimming removed 3 bases at V and 2 bases at J, with 11 bases between. The DNA of the CDR3 is TGTGCCAGCAGCTCCGGACTCCGAAACTATGGCTACACCTTC. Translating gives CASSSGLRNYGYTF. Filled out from reference TRBV5-6 and TRBJ1-2, the complete variable domain reads DAGVTQSPTHLIKTRGQQVTLRCSPKSGHDTVSWYQQALGQGPQFIFQYYEEEERQRGNFPDRFSGHQFPNYSSELNVNALLLGDSALYLCASSSGLRNYGYTFGSGTRLTVV.

This rearrangement joins TRBV6-1 to TRBJ1-2, with a possible D match to TRBD1 (6 bases). The V end was cut by 2 bases, the J end by 4 bases, with 20 bases between. There are 17 residues in the CDR3. Germline CDR1 MNHNS, CDR2 SASEGT. Here the CDR3 reads CASSETLTGGGAYGYTF. The CDR3, as DNA: TGTGCCAGCAGTGAAACTCTGACAGGCGGTGGAGCCTATGGCTACACCTTC.

This sequence joins TRBV5-1 and TRBJ2-1; a weak D match, TRBD1 (6 bases). V was clipped by 1 base and J by 6 bases, with 17 bases between them. This CDR3 contains 16 residues. Germline V gives CDR1 SGHRS, CDR2 YFSETQ. The DNA for the CDR3 is TGCGCCAGCAGCTTGTCCCCGACAGGAGTCTTCAATGAGCAGTTCTTC. As protein: CASSLSPTGVFNEQFF.

About this clone: Germline is not matched at one junction end, which may reflect a read error. The chain carries TRBV5-4 and TRBJ2-3, with TRBD1 matching 8 bases. There are 14 residues in the CDR3. Germline values: CDR1 SGHNT, CDR2 YYREEE (reference sequence). The DNA for the CDR3 is TGTGCCGGCAGCTACAGGGGGAGCACAGATACGCAGTATTTT. Its translation is CAGSYRGSTDTQYF.

Concerning this clone: A much larger clone differs by one base, so this may be a read error. V is TRBV11-1 and J is TRBJ1-2, with D possibly TRBD1 on 6 matching bases. Germline loops: CDR1 SGHAT, CDR2 FQDESV (reference sequence). There are 12 residues in the CDR3. The V end was cut by 5 bases, the J end by 6 bases, with 10 bases between. The CDR3 DNA is TGTGCCAGCAGCACAAACAGGGATGGCTACACCTTC. Translated: CASSTNRDGYTF. The complete variable domain, with remaining parts taken from reference TRBV11-1 and TRBJ1-2, reads EAEVAQSPRYKITEKSQAVAFWCDPISGHATLYWYRQILGQGPELLVQFQDESVVDDSQLPKDRFSAERLKGVDSTLKIQPAELGDSAMYLCASSTNRDGYTFGSGTRLTVV.

This clone was seen a few times. The chain couples TRBV7-8 to TRBJ2-5; TRBD2 is a possible D gene (5 bases). The DNA matches TRBJ2-7 better at its end, which makes the J call doubtful. Germline lookup yields CDR1 SGHVS and CDR2 FQNEAQ. This CDR3 is 14 amino acids long. The CDR3, as DNA: TGTGCCAGCAGCCCGAACCCGCTAGGGAGCGAGCAGTACTTC. As protein: CASSPNPLGSEQYF.

The V call is TRBV30, the J call TRBJ1-3; D possibly corresponds to TRBD1 (6 bases). The germline gives CDR1 GTSNPN, CDR2 SVGIG (reference sequence). V lost 8 bases, J lost 0 bases, and 11 bases lay in between. This CDR3 comprises 13 residues. CDR3 DNA sequence: TGTGCCCGGGGCAGGGGCTCTGGAAACACCATATATTTT. It yields the protein CARGRGSGNTIYF.

This clone is deemed medium-sized (0.01 to 0.1%). This chain joins TRBV27 and TRBJ2-7; 8 positions match TRBD1. V shed 4 bases, J shed 3 bases, and the junction held 5 bases outside the gene matches. Germline V gives CDR1 MNHEY, CDR2 SMNVEV (reference sequence). CDR3 length equals 14 residues. Written as DNA, the CDR3 is TGTGCCAGCAGTTCAGGGGGCTCACTCTACGAGCAGTACTTC. It yields the protein CASSSGGSLYEQYF.

This clone has more than one count but fewer than ten. J is TRBJ2-3 and V is TRBV9, with 9 bases fitting TRBD2. This CDR3 spans 17 amino acids. The J segment lost 4 bases and the V segment lost 4 bases, leaving 13 bases of the junction unmatched. Germline assignment: CDR1 SGDLS and CDR2 YYNGEE. This CDR3 reads CASSKKRASGTSDTQYF. CDR3 DNA: TGTGCCAGCAGCAAAAAACGAGCTAGCGGGACCTCAGATACGCAGTATTTT.

V usage is TRBV29-1 and J usage is TRBJ2-1; the D gene is possibly TRBD2 (6 bases). V shed 6 bases and J shed 3 bases, with 12 bases lying between them. The CDR3 is 13 amino acids. The germline V gene encodes CDR1 SQVTM and CDR2 ANQGSEA. CDR3 in amino acids: CSVYTGVYNEQFF. CDR3 sequence (DNA): TGCAGCGTCTACACGGGAGTCTACAATGAGCAGTTCTTC.

The chain links TRBV7-9 to TRBJ1-3; D gene ambiguous. CDR1 and CDR2 from the germline V gene are SEHNR and FQNEAQ (reference sequence). V was trimmed by 5 bases and J by 2 bases, leaving 13 bases between them. This CDR3 has 15 amino acids. In DNA form, the CDR3 reads TGTGCCAGCAGCCCCGCGAGGGCGGCTGGAAACACCATATATTTT. Amino acid sequence: CASSPARAAGNTIYF.